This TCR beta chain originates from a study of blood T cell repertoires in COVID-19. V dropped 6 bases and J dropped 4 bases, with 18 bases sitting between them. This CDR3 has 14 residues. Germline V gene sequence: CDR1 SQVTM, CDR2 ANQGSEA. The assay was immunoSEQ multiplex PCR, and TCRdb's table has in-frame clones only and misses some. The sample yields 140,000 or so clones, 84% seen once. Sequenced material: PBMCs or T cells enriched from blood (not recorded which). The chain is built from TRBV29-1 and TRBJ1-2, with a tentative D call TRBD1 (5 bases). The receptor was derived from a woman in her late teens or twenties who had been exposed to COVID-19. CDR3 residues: CSVQGRGRSYGYTF. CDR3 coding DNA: TGCAGCGTCCAAGGGAGGGGCAGATCCTATGGCTACACCTTC.